The entry below gives a single TCR beta chain sequence along with its context. Its specific antigen is unknown. Per-base qualities were not stored, and no clone one base away is much larger. TCR beta CDR3 regions were amplified from RNA transcripts. The TCR CDR3 was subjected to a first round of RT-PCR using the HTBI primer set and the Qiagen OneStep RT-PCR kit. Libraries were constructed in a second round of multiplex PCR, after which size selection and purification were carried out. The libraries were sequenced on an Illumina HiSeq2000 using paired-end 100 bp reads. Concerning the study's data processing: SOAPnuke was used to process the raw data, with reads discarded if the reads contained adapters or uncalled bases, had a mean Phred below 15, or lacked an exact constant-primer or identifier match. COPE v1.2.5 was used to merge the high-quality paired reads, and each unique nucleotide sequence was defined as a clonotype. MiTCR v1.1 was used to align the clonotypes against IMGT TRBV, TRBD and TRBJ reference segments. Analysis was restricted to V-J combinations with a frequency above 0.0001, which covered roughly 99% of repertoires. A TCS score was defined as the ratio of F50 (clonal expansion) to E x V (chaos), with BLOSUM62-based TCRdist applied between CDR3 peptides within each V-J. Welch's t-statistics and random forest reduced 500 to 650 V-J features to 13, which were used in a naive Bayes classifier (R e1071). The Morisita-Horn index was used to measure how similar the thyroid and blood repertoires were. Through fastp at Q25 and MiXCR, TCRdb rebuilt clones from the public reads, retaining in-frame beta chains. Rows are combined by CDR3 protein, so each entry shows the most common genes and DNA. TCRdb's processing, not the authors', yielded these V and J calls. The sample table holds about 680,000 distinct CDR3 sequences, of which around a third were seen once. In total, the top ten clones hold around 29% of the sample.

The data are from a study of T cells in Graves' hyperthyroidism and ophthalmopathy (dated by TCRdb to about 2019). Describing the broader study: Peripheral blood samples were taken at initial diagnosis, before any treatment was given. To identify TCR V-J signatures that set the groups apart, the researchers used a discovery cohort of about a hundred patients, made up of fewer than 50 with Graves' ophthalmopathy and 57 with stable Graves' hyperthyroidism. After sampling, hyperthyroidism patients received methimazole starting at 30 mg daily, and ophthalmopathy patients received high-dose intravenous methylprednisolone. Prospective prediction of ophthalmopathy was tested in an independent validation cohort of 18 to 20 hyperthyroidism patients and 15 to 17 patients who later progressed to ophthalmopathy. The approximately 98 discovery patients were randomly divided into training and test sets at a 7:3 ratio. The study also compared thyroid tissue and blood T-cell repertoires from about 6 Graves' hyperthyroidism patients. According to the paper, TCR Vbeta CDR3 sequencing was carried out on 120 to 150 peripheral blood samples, which came from 40 to 45 ophthalmopathy, under 80 hyperthyroidism and some 17 progressor patients. General findings and caveats noted by the study authors: In cross-validation, a model built on a 13 V-J signature told ophthalmopathy apart from stable hyperthyroidism with 85% to 90% sensitivity and 81% to 82% specificity, and in testing the same model reached 80%/75%. Most expanded thyroid clonotypes (frequency above 0.001) were also detected in blood, a finding suggesting that blood repertoires may reflect thyroid immune responses. No statistical method was used to fix the sample size in advance, and group allocation was not hidden from the investigators. In validation, progression to ophthalmopathy was predicted by the model with more than 65% sensitivity and approximately 78% specificity, a median of roughly 6 months before onset.

Ends trimmed: V by 3 bases, J by 6 bases; bases unmatched to a gene: 8. Looking up the germline V gene yields CDR1 SGHTA and CDR2 FQGNSA. Its CDR3 holds 15 amino acids, cysteine through phenylalanine. Here the CDR3 DNA is all that survives: 45 bases in frame from base 1. Stable Graves' hyperthyroidism was defined as the absence of progression to ophthalmopathy over 18 months of follow-up. Hyperthyroidism patients were aged 18 to 65 years and newly diagnosed, with disease duration of less than 2 months. The study excluded patients with uncontrolled infections, other autoimmune diseases, pregnancy or lactation. Diagnoses were established on the basis of clinical symptoms, serum thyroxine and TRAb, thyroid ultrasound, and orbital computed tomography. PBMCs were separated from 10 ml of fresh peripheral blood using Ficoll-Paque density gradient centrifugation. Total RNA was extracted with Trizol reagent, and quality was checked on an Agilent 2100 Bioanalyzer.

The source material was blood. The source is a middle-aged woman with Graves' hyperthyroidism. The chain is assembled from TRBV7-2 and TRBJ1-1, with 9 bases matching TRBD1. In nucleotide form, the sequence is TGTGCCAGCAGCTTCCGGGACAGGGTATACGCTGAAGCTTTCTTT. It codes for CASSFRDRVYAEAFF.